What follows are 28 T cell receptor beta chains derived from one specimen sequenced in a study of blood T cell repertoires in COVID-19. Using immunoSEQ multiplex PCR, the repertoire was profiled, and TCRdb retains in-frame clones only, with some absent. The sample contains 190,000 or so clones, approximately 80% of which appear only once. The sequencing sample was made of PBMCs or T cells enriched from blood (not recorded which). These receptors were obtained from a middle-aged man who had recovered from COVID-19.

The gene calls are TRBV29-1 and TRBJ1-2; 10 nucleotides line up with TRBD1. In germline, CDR1 is SQVTM, CDR2 ANQGSEA. CDR3 length: 16 residues. The ends lost 3 bases at V and 6 bases at J; junction bases unmatched: 13. CDR3 sequence: CSVDGNLRGQGHGYTF. As DNA, the CDR3 is TGCAGCGTTGACGGGAACTTGCGGGGACAGGGGCATGGCTACACCTTC. The complete variable domain, with remaining parts taken from reference TRBV29-1 and TRBJ1-2, reads SAVISQKPSRDICQRGTSLTIQCQVDSQVTMMFWYRQQPGQSLTLIATANQGSEATYESGFVIDKFPISRPNLTFSTLTVSNMSPEDSSIYLCSVDGNLRGQGHGYTFGSGTRLTVV.

The chain carries TRBV9 and TRBJ1-3, with a tentative D call TRBD1 (5 bases). Germline CDR1 and CDR2: SGDLS and YYNGEE. The CDR3 extends over 15 amino acids. V dropped 4 bases and J dropped 4 bases, with 15 bases sitting between them. The CDR3 loop is CASSPPQGSGNTIYF. The CDR3 DNA sequence: TGTGCCAGCAGCCCCCCGCAGGGATCGGGAAACACCATATATTTT.

The V and J genes are TRBV7-2 and TRBJ2-3; 7 bases are shared with TRBD1. The germline V gene has CDR1 SGHTA and CDR2 FQGNSA. V was clipped by 0 bases and J by 0 bases; unmatched bases: 6. This CDR3 has 17 amino acids. The CDR3 DNA follows: TGTGCCAGCAGCTTAGCGTTCTACAGGGGTAGCACAGATACGCAGTATTTT. It yields the protein CASSLAFYRGSTDTQYF.

Regarding this clone: The sample carries other DNA sequences with the same CDR3. The chain uses TRBV11-2 and TRBJ2-5; a weak D match, TRBD2 (6 bases). The CDR3 extends over 13 amino acids. The germline CDR1 and CDR2 sequences are SGHAT and FQNNGV. Trimming cost V 4 bases and J 1 base, with 7 bases left between them. In DNA, the CDR3 is TGTGCCAGCAGCTCGGGACTCCAAGAGACCCAGTACTTC. This sequence encodes CASSSGLQETQYF.

This clone was found once. The rearrangement uses TRBV7-9 and TRBJ2-5; 7 nucleotides agree with TRBD2. The CDR3 has 14 amino acids. The V gene end was trimmed by 5 bases and the J gene end by 2 bases; junction bases not matched to a gene: 5. Germline V gives CDR1 SEHNR, CDR2 FQNEAQ (reference sequence). Written as DNA, the CDR3 is TGTGCCAGCAGCGGGGGGGGACTGCAAGAGACCCAGTACTTC. Translating gives CASSGGGLQETQYF.

The V gene is TRBV3-1 (or the pseudogene TRBV3-2), the J gene TRBJ1-2; 7 positions match TRBD1. V was pared by 4 bases and J by 4 bases, with 9 bases of the junction left unmatched. Germline CDR1 LGHDT, CDR2 YNNKEL (reference sequence). This CDR3 comprises 15 residues. The CDR3 protein is CASSPRQGFSYGYTF. The CDR3 nucleotides are TGTGCCAGCAGCCCCCGACAGGGTTTCAGCTATGGCTACACCTTC.

The rearrangement uses TRBV10-3 and TRBJ2-1, with D possibly TRBD1 on 6 matching bases. Germline assignment: CDR1 ENHRY and CDR2 SYGVKD. Trimming pared 6 bases from V and 4 bases from J, leaving 19 bases between. This CDR3 contains 16 residues. The CDR3 here is CAISPRGAEFYNEQFF. In nucleotides, the CDR3 is TGTGCCATCAGCCCCAGGGGCGCGGAGTTTTACAATGAGCAGTTCTTC.

The V and J genes are TRBV10-3 and TRBJ2-1, with TRBD2 identical over 14 bases. The J segment lost 4 bases and the V segment lost 3 bases, leaving 2 bases of the junction unmatched. Germline V lookup: CDR1 ENHRY, CDR2 SYGVKD. The CDR3 loop spans 16 amino acids. Here the CDR3 reads CAISERTSGRYNEQFF. CDR3 in DNA: TGTGCCATCAGTGAAAGGACTAGCGGGAGGTACAATGAGCAGTTCTTC.

V and J are TRBV9 and TRBJ2-3, with 12 bases that match TRBD2. In germline, CDR1 is SGDLS, CDR2 YYNGEE. J was trimmed by 4 bases and V by 4 bases; bases with no gene match: 4. The CDR3 covers 15 residues. The CDR3 reads CASSPRLAGADTQYF. DNA of the CDR3: TGTGCCAGCAGCCCTCGACTAGCGGGGGCAGATACGCAGTATTTT.

CDR3 sequence reads: CASSPGQQETQYF. CDR3 sequence (DNA): TGTGCCAGCAGCCCGGGACAGCAAGAGACCCAGTACTTC. The chain has TRBV11-2 and TRBJ2-5; 7 positions agree with TRBD1. The V segment lost 5 bases and the J segment 2 bases; nucleotides outside the gene matches: 2. Germline lookup yields CDR1 SGHAT and CDR2 FQNNGV. This CDR3 has 13 residues.

The chain links TRBV15 to TRBJ1-1, with D unresolved. Germline V CDR1 and CDR2: LNHNV, YYDKDF (reference sequence). This CDR3 is built from 14 residues. V lost 4 bases, J lost 1 base, and 10 bases lay in between. The CDR3 loop is CATSNRRTNTEAFF. CDR3 nucleotides: TGTGCCACCAGCAATAGGAGGACGAACACTGAAGCTTTCTTT. The full variable domain, its missing parts supplied by reference TRBV15 and TRBJ1-1, is DAMVIQNPRYQVTQFGKPVTLSCSQTLNHNVMYWYQQKSSQAPKLLFHYYDKDFNNEADTPDNFQSRRPNTSFCFLDIRSPGLGDTAMYLCATSNRRTNTEAFFGQGTRLTVV.

This clone was seen once. The chain employs TRBV5-1 and TRBJ1-5; D is unresolved. The length of the CDR3 is 14 residues. CDR1 is SGHRS and CDR2 is YFSETQ in the germline V gene. With 0 bases removed from V and 7 bases from J, the gap between germline ends came to 11 bases. CDR3 coding DNA: TGCGCCAGCAGCTTGGCGGCAGGAGGACAGCCCCAGCATTTT. It is translated as CASSLAAGGQPQHF.

The rearrangement links TRBV28 to TRBJ2-2; D might be TRBD2 (6 bases). V lost 2 bases and J 3 bases, leaving 10 bases between the germline ends. The CDR3 consists of 15 residues. Germline CDR1 reads MDHEN; CDR2 reads SYDVKM. The CDR3 sequence: CASSLRDFDTGELFF. The CDR3 coding sequence is TGTGCCAGCAGTTTACGGGACTTCGACACCGGGGAGCTGTTTTTT.

This rearrangement joins TRBV19 to TRBJ1-2; a weak D match, TRBD1 (6 bases). Between the trimmed V and J ends, which lost 5 bases and 5 bases, there was a span of 12 bases. This CDR3 contains 13 residues. Germline assignment: CDR1 LNHDA and CDR2 SQIVND (reference sequence). For the CDR3, the DNA is TGTGCCAGTAGTCCCGGGACAAAATATGGCTACACCTTC. This encodes CASSPGTKYGYTF.

This clone is a singleton in its sample. The identical CDR3 is also encoded by other nucleotide sequences in the sample. The V gene is TRBV19, the J gene TRBJ1-5; 9 nucleotides match TRBD1. CDR3 length: 13 residues. Germline V gene data show CDR1 as LNHDA and CDR2 as SQIVND (reference sequence). V lost 6 bases, J lost 6 bases, and 3 bases stayed unmatched. CDR3 nucleotide sequence: TGTGCCAGTAGCGTGGACAGGGGTCAGCCCCAGCATTTT. Translation gives CASSVDRGQPQHF.

The chain employs TRBV3-1 (or the pseudogene TRBV3-2) and TRBJ1-1; a possible D gene is TRBD1 (6 bases). The CDR3 is 16 amino acids. CDR1 is LGHDT and CDR2 is YNNKEL in the germline V gene (reference sequence). V was trimmed by 6 bases and J by 0 bases, leaving 17 bases between them. The CDR3: CASSPRNRDMNTEAFF. Here the CDR3 DNA reads TGTGCCAGCAGTCCCCGTAACAGGGACATGAACACTGAAGCTTTCTTT.

V gene TRBV19 combines with J gene TRBJ1-5, with D perhaps matching TRBD1 (5 bases). Trimming took 5 bases from V and 1 from J, leaving 12 bases between them. Germline assignment: CDR1 LNHDA and CDR2 SQIVND (reference sequence). The CDR3 is 15 amino acids. The CDR3: CASSSGWQSNQPQHF. CDR3 bases: TGTGCCAGTAGTTCAGGGTGGCAAAGCAATCAGCCCCAGCATTTT.

V gene TRBV5-6 combines with J gene TRBJ2-7; D perhaps matches TRBD1 (6 bases). The CDR3 has 15 residues. Germline CDR1 reads SGHDT; CDR2 reads YYEEEE. Trimming took 0 bases from V and 0 from J, leaving 10 bases between them. This CDR3 is CASSLVRGNSYEQYF. DNA of the CDR3: TGTGCCAGCAGCTTGGTGAGGGGGAACTCCTACGAGCAGTACTTC.

V is TRBV19 and J is TRBJ1-1; D is unresolved. The V and J ends lost 4 bases and 1 base respectively, with 13 bases between them. Germline V gene data show CDR1 as LNHDA and CDR2 as SQIVND (reference sequence). The CDR3 contains 15 residues. This chain's CDR3 is CASSTPGLKNTEAFF. CDR3 DNA: TGTGCCAGTAGTACCCCCGGACTCAAGAACACTGAAGCTTTCTTT.

Points on this clone: Other nucleotide sequences in the sample specify the same CDR3. CDR3 region: CASSSTDSGNTIYF. For the CDR3, the DNA is TGTGCCAGCAGTTCAACAGACTCTGGAAACACCATATATTTT. This chain links TRBV6-5 with TRBJ1-3; D gene uncertain. CDR1 is MNHEY, CDR2 SVGAGI, per germline. CDR3 size: 14 residues. V was clipped by 4 bases and J by 0 bases, with 7 bases between them.

This chain connects TRBV9 to TRBJ1-1, with D perhaps TRBD1 (6 bases). Trimming took off 4 bases at V and 1 base at J, with 8 bases between the two ends. Germline CDR1 and CDR2: SGDLS and YYNGEE. This CDR3 contains 13 residues. In nucleotides, the CDR3 is TGTGCCAGCAGCATCAGGGGGAACACTGAAGCTTTCTTT. It is translated as CASSIRGNTEAFF.

This rearrangement joins TRBV6-5 to TRBJ1-2; TRBD1 agrees at 7 bases. The germline CDR1 and CDR2 sequences are MNHEY and SVGAGI. The CDR3 loop spans 14 amino acids. With V trimmed by 6 bases and J by 4 bases, 8 bases remained unmatched. CDR3 in DNA: TGTGCCAGCAGGGATACCGGGACAGCCTATGGCTACACCTTC. Its translation is CASRDTGTAYGYTF.

This clone appeared a few times. The chain uses TRBV5-6 and TRBJ1-5; D gene uncertain. The germline gives CDR1 SGHDT, CDR2 YYEEEE. Trimming pared 0 bases from V and 4 bases from J, leaving 8 bases between. The CDR3 is 14 residues long. CDR3 sequence: CASSLGTLNQPQHF. In nucleotides, the CDR3 is TGTGCCAGCAGCTTGGGCACGCTAAATCAGCCCCAGCATTTT.

V gene TRBV30 combines with J gene TRBJ1-2; 7 bases fit TRBD1. Germline trimming cut 5 bases from V and 5 bases from J; bases unmatched to any gene: 11. The CDR3 loop spans 14 amino acids. From germline, CDR1 is GTSNPN and CDR2 SVGIG (reference sequence). The CDR3 reads CAWEGQGVAYGYTF. The CDR3 DNA reads TGTGCCTGGGAAGGCCAGGGGGTGGCTTATGGCTACACCTTC.

The V and J genes are TRBV6-5 and TRBJ2-3, with a tentative D call TRBD2 (5 bases). V lost 5 bases to trimming and J lost 10 bases, with 13 bases between them. Germline CDR1 reads MNHEY; CDR2 reads SVGAGI. The CDR3 has 12 residues. CDR3: CASSTSGRPQYF. CDR3 bases: TGTGCCAGCAGTACGAGCGGCCGTCCGCAGTATTTT.

The CDR3 nucleotides read TGTGCCAGTAGTAGTTTAGCGGGAGCTTTCTACGAGCAGTACTTC. It yields the protein CASSSLAGAFYEQYF. The rearrangement links TRBV19 to TRBJ2-7; TRBD2 aligns across 9 bases. CDR1 is LNHDA, CDR2 SQIVND, per germline (reference sequence). Trimming at V came to 4 bases and at J to 3 bases, leaving 7 bases not matched to a gene. The CDR3 extends over 15 amino acids.

The chain is built from TRBV18 and TRBJ1-2; TRBD1 agrees at 8 bases. Looked up from germline, CDR1 is KGHSH and CDR2 is LQKENI. The trim removed 2 bases at V and 1 base at J, leaving 6 bases unmatched. There are 16 residues in the CDR3. Here the CDR3 reads CASSPAGTGFNYGYTF. CDR3 nucleotide sequence: TGTGCCAGCTCACCAGCCGGGACAGGCTTTAACTATGGCTACACCTTC.

V usage is TRBV28 and J usage is TRBJ1-2; D is unresolved. Germline V gene lookup returns CDR1 MDHEN and CDR2 SYDVKM. The length of the CDR3 is 12 residues. Trimming took 3 bases from V and 7 from J, leaving 9 bases between them. Written as DNA, the CDR3 is TGTGCCAGCAGTTTTAGAGAGGGTGGCTACACCTTC. It is translated as CASSFREGGYTF.